This is a list of T cell receptor beta chains from one sample in a study of molecular identifiers for immune sequencing clone quantification. TCRdb recomputed calls from the PCR reads with MiXCR, one row per CDR3 protein. The sample lists 400,000 to 600,000 distinct CDR3 sequences, around 23% occurring once. Material for sequencing was naive CD8+ T cells from blood, with Jurkat cell RNA spiked in. The origin of the receptors is a human donor in good health. Some libraries in this study had Jurkat cell RNA spiked in. CDR3s include the opening cysteine and the closing phenylalanine or tryptophan. Not all rows give a size; the values are once, few, many and, for expanded clones, a class.

clone size | V gene | CDR3 protein
. | TRBV19 | CASSIKVGRAPGPQHF
few | TRBV4-3 | CASNLRASEQFF
. | TRBV20-1 | CSAIWTRQSYNEQFF
many | TRBV5-4 | CASSIGTGVSYEQYF
. | TRBV2 | CAGVGVENTEAFF
few | TRBV12-3/TRBV12-4 | CASSPLPHGQETQYF
. | TRBV4-3 | CASSQDRRLGGKNIQYF
few | TRBV7-9 | CASSLSTGQWNTEAFF
. | TRBV15 | CATSRAQGGTGSTIYF
few | TRBV12-5 | CASGIWVLGAHYEQYF
. | TRBV6-6 | CTSSSGGPGTHKETQYF
few | TRBV7-9 | CASSPPGGTSARNEQFF
few | TRBV6-2/TRBV6-3 | CASSYLQGMIEAFF
many | TRBV7-6 | CASSFGQADSGNTIYF
many | TRBV7-8 | CASGFEGVGTDTQYF
. | TRBV30 | CAWSAPLRSEQYF
many | TRBV7-2 | CASSSLLAGDPIANTGELFF
many | TRBV25-1 | CASRGLMDGSYEQYF
many | TRBV5-5 | CASSLWDRPRGDTQYF
. | TRBV19 | CASSISATAYEQYF
. | TRBV5-4 | CASSPPQGAGGPTDTQYF
. | TRBV7-6 | CASSSLAGPLQTQYF
few | TRBV7-2 | CASSLDPILAGDYEQYF
. | TRBV19 | CATSRRGRGPSYEQYF